This T cell receptor beta chain appears in the sequencing data of a study of tumor-infiltrating lymphocytes in primary liver carcinoma. This clonotype has more than one count but fewer than ten. Its ends do not fully match the called genes, so a read error is possible. Between about 19 and 34 mg of unsorted bulk tissue served as the source from which RNA and DNA were co-extracted. The CDR3 runs 14 residues. CDR1 is SGHAT, CDR2 FQNNGV, per germline. The researchers produced TCR beta cDNA from approximately 540 ng total RNA with a constant-region primer. Modified slightly, ARM-PCR produced TCR beta libraries over three nested multiplex PCR rounds. The two initial PCR rounds, around 11 cycles each, used TRBV1-TRBV30 forward and C-beta reverse primers. In TCRdb, the multiplex PCR reads were re-called with MiXCR into one record per CDR3 protein. The top ten clones hold roughly 18% of a sample with about 190,000 distinct CDR3 sequences, around four fifths of them seen once.

Source material: tumor tissue from primary liver carcinoma. J is TRBJ2-2 and V is TRBV11-2; D perhaps matches TRBD1 (5 bases). The source of this sequence is a man aged 35 to 55 with primary liver carcinoma and hepatitis B virus infection. The CDR3 spells CASNTDADTWELFF. In DNA, the CDR3 is TGTGCCAGCAACACAGACGCGGACACCTGGGAGCTGTTTTTT.